This entry lists 17 T cell receptor beta chains sequenced from one sample in a study of early T cells in non-severe SARS-CoV-2 infection. From the 5' RACE reads, TCRdb called clonotypes with MiXCR, one entry per CDR3 protein. Of just over 80,000 distinct CDR3 sequences in the sample, about 13% were seen once. The source material was whole blood. The receptors come from an adult who was a healthcare worker with PCR-confirmed SARS-CoV-2 infection or an uninfected control (not recorded which).

In this sample, this clonotype turned up many times. This chain uses TRBV19 with TRBJ2-3; maybe TRBD2 (6 bases). The V gene's germline CDR1 is LNHDA and CDR2 SQIVND (reference sequence). CDR3 size: 14 residues. The V end lost 7 bases, the J end lost 0 bases, and 11 bases lay between the germline ends. The CDR3 reads CASKDGGSTDTQYF. DNA of the CDR3: TGTGCCAGTAAGGATGGGGGGAGCACAGATACGCAGTATTTT. Full variable domain (rest looked up from reference TRBV19 and TRBJ2-3): DGGITQSPKYLFRKEGQNVTLSCEQNLNHDAMYWYRQDPGQGLRLIYYSQIVNDFQKGDIAEGYSVSREKKESFPLTVTSAQKNPTAFYLCASKDGGSTDTQYFGPGTRLTVL.

Only one count was recorded for this clonotype. The chain couples TRBV27 to TRBJ2-3; 16 bases match TRBD2. The V gene's germline CDR1 is MNHEY and CDR2 SMNVEV (reference sequence). The V and J ends lost 4 bases and 3 bases, in that order; junction bases with no gene match: 4. This CDR3 contains 17 residues. CDR3 protein: CASSSGLAGGRTDTQYF. As DNA, the CDR3 is TGTGCCAGCAGTTCGGGACTAGCGGGGGGGAGGACAGATACGCAGTATTTT.

This clonotype was counted between two and nine times. The V and J genes are TRBV18 and TRBJ1-1; 7 bases are a match to TRBD1. The CDR3 extends over 14 amino acids. Germline V gene sequence: CDR1 KGHSH, CDR2 LQKENI. The V gene end was trimmed by 6 bases and the J gene end by 8 bases; junction bases not matched to a gene: 12. As DNA, the CDR3 is TGTGCCAGCTCGCCCGGGACAGCCAGAGGCGAAGCTTTCTTT. Translating gives CASSPGTARGEAFF. Full variable domain (remainder filled in from reference TRBV18 and TRBJ1-1): NAGVMQNPRHLVRRRGQEARLRCSPMKGHSHVYWYRQLPEEGLKFMVYLQKENIIDESGMPKERFSAEFPKEGPSILRIQQVVRGDSAAYFCASSPGTARGEAFFGQGTRLTVV.

The table lists this clonotype with a few counts. The chain employs TRBV10-3 and TRBJ1-5; tentatively, D is TRBD1 (5 bases). With 4 bases removed from V and 0 bases from J, the gap between germline ends came to 10 bases. Germline lookup yields CDR1 ENHRY and CDR2 SYGVKD. The CDR3 spans 15 residues. The CDR3 DNA reads TGTGCCATCAGTGGGGACCAAAATAGCAATCAGCCCCAGCATTTT. Amino acids: CAISGDQNSNQPQHF.

The table lists this clonotype with many counts. This chain uses TRBV7-9 with TRBJ2-1; D is perhaps TRBD1 (5 bases). V lost 1 base and J lost 4, with 8 bases in between. The germline CDR1 and CDR2 sequences are SEHNR and FQNEAQ (reference sequence). There are 14 residues in the CDR3. CDR3 loop: CASSLETVYNEQFF. The CDR3 DNA follows: TGTGCCAGCAGCTTAGAGACAGTATACAATGAGCAGTTCTTC. Full variable domain (outside the CDR3, taken from reference TRBV7-9 and TRBJ2-1): DTGVSQNPRHKITKRGQNVTFRCDPISEHNRLYWYRQTLGQGPEFLTYFQNEAQLEKSRLLSDRFSAERPKGSFSTLEIQRTEQGDSAMYLCASSLETVYNEQFFGPGTRLTVL.

This clonotype was seen repeatedly, ten times or more. V and J are TRBV25-1 and TRBJ2-3, with D tentatively TRBD2 (6 bases). The CDR3 extends over 17 amino acids. The germline CDR1 and CDR2 sequences are MGHDK and SYGVNS. The V end lost 2 bases, the J end lost 6 bases, and 21 bases lay between the germline ends. CDR3 residues: CASSEGRQAKAGDTQYF. As DNA, the CDR3 is TGTGCCAGCAGTGAAGGCAGGCAGGCCAAGGCGGGGGATACGCAGTATTTT.

Concerning this clonotype: At one end, the junction sequence differs from germline, possibly due to a read error. This chain uses TRBV20-1 with TRBJ1-2; the match to TRBD1 covers 7 bases. Germline V gives CDR1 DFQATT, CDR2 SNEGSKA (reference sequence). CDR3 size: 10 residues. The CDR3 sequence is CSAARDRKFF. In DNA, the CDR3 is TGCAGTGCTGCCCGGGACAGAAAATTCTTC.

This clonotype was seen repeatedly, ten times or more. The chain is built from TRBV6-5 and TRBJ1-2; 8 bases align to TRBD1. CDR1 is MNHEY and CDR2 is SVGAGI in the germline V gene. V was clipped by 5 bases and J by 2 bases; unmatched bases: 4. This CDR3 has 14 amino acids. CDR3 in DNA: TGTGCCAGCAGTCCGAGACAGGGGAACTATGGCTACACCTTC. As protein: CASSPRQGNYGYTF.

This sequence joins TRBV18 and TRBJ1-1; D gene unclear. The CDR3 is made up of 17 amino acids. Trimming left V 8 bases short and J 1 base short, with 23 bases between. The germline gives CDR1 KGHSH, CDR2 LQKENI. The CDR3 loop is CASPQNMRQSGNTEAFF. CDR3 nucleotides: TGTGCCAGCCCACAAAACATGAGGCAGTCAGGGAACACTGAAGCTTTCTTT.

This clonotype was seen ten or more times. The J gene is TRBJ1-1, the V gene TRBV18; D perhaps matches TRBD1 (5 bases). CDR1 KGHSH and CDR2 LQKENI come from the germline V gene. Trimming left V 4 bases short and J 3 bases short, with 30 bases between. This CDR3 has 20 residues. CDR3: CASSQSMLGGDSAGDTEAFF. The CDR3 DNA reads as TGTGCCAGCTCACAATCTATGCTAGGAGGGGATTCGGCGGGGGACACTGAAGCTTTCTTT. Full variable domain (outside the CDR3, taken from reference TRBV18 and TRBJ1-1): NAGVMQNPRHLVRRRGQEARLRCSPMKGHSHVYWYRQLPEEGLKFMVYLQKENIIDESGMPKERFSAEFPKEGPSILRIQQVVRGDSAAYFCASSQSMLGGDSAGDTEAFFGQGTRLTVV.

This clonotype has a count of ten or more. The chain carries TRBV27 and TRBJ2-7, with 7 bases matching TRBD1. Germline V gives CDR1 MNHEY, CDR2 SMNVEV (reference sequence). This CDR3 comprises 14 residues. The ends lost 5 bases at V and 6 bases at J; junction bases unmatched: 10. Here the CDR3 reads CASSPYRGLSEQYF. The CDR3, as DNA: TGTGCCAGCAGTCCCTACAGGGGCCTTAGCGAGCAGTACTTC.

This clonotype showed up just a few times. The rearrangement links TRBV6-5 to TRBJ1-5; the D gene is possibly TRBD1 (5 bases). Trimming left V 1 base short and J 8 bases short, with 12 bases between. CDR3 length: 14 residues. Germline assignment: CDR1 MNHEY and CDR2 SVGAGI. CDR3 in amino acids: CASSYYGGEEPQHF. For the CDR3, the DNA is TGTGCCAGCAGTTACTATGGGGGGGAGGAGCCCCAGCATTTT.

The chain has TRBV29-1 and TRBJ1-1, with D possibly being TRBD1 (6 bases). This CDR3 contains 13 residues. CDR1 is SQVTM, CDR2 ANQGSEA, per germline. V lost 6 bases and J lost 0, with 11 bases in between. The CDR3 DNA reads as TGCAGCGTCCCAGGGGCTATGAACACTGAAGCTTTCTTT. As protein: CSVPGAMNTEAFF. The full variable domain, rest sourced from reference TRBV29-1 and TRBJ1-1, is SAVISQKPSRDICQRGTSLTIQCQVDSQVTMMFWYRQQPGQSLTLIATANQGSEATYESGFVIDKFPISRPNLTFSTLTVSNMSPEDSSIYLCSVPGAMNTEAFFGQGTRLTVV.

This clonotype was counted ten times or more. The chain has TRBV11-2 and TRBJ2-2, with a weak D call TRBD1 (5 bases). CDR3 size: 15 residues. Deletions cut 0 bases from V and 4 bases from J, with 9 bases between. Germline V gene data show CDR1 as SGHAT and CDR2 as FQNNGV. Written as DNA, the CDR3 is TGTGCCAGCAGCTTAGATGGGGCACGCACCGGGGAGCTGTTTTTT. It yields the protein CASSLDGARTGELFF. The full variable domain, with the rest looked up from reference TRBV11-2 and TRBJ2-2, is EAGVAQSPRYKIIEKRQSVAFWCNPISGHATLYWYQQILGQGPKLLIQFQNNGVVDDSQLPKDRFSAERLKGVDSTLKIQPAKLEDSAVYLCASSLDGARTGELFFGEGSRLTVL.

This chain uses TRBV24-1 with TRBJ2-3; the D gene is possibly TRBD2 (6 bases). The CDR3 has 14 amino acids. Per germline, CDR1 KGHDR and CDR2 SFDVKD. Trimming cost V 4 bases and J 3 bases, with 10 bases left between them. CDR3 nucleotides: TGTGCCACCAGTGACCCGACTAGTACAGATACGCAGTATTTT. Amino acids: CATSDPTSTDTQYF.

The V call is TRBV29-1, the J call TRBJ2-7, with 11 bases lining up with TRBD1. The CDR3 is 13 amino acids. After removal of 4 bases from V and 6 bases from J, the junction contained 5 bases not matched to a gene. Germline CDR1 is SQVTM and CDR2 is ANQGSEA. CDR3 coding DNA: TGCAGCGTTGTCTTCGGACAGGGGGCCGAGCAGTACTTC. Translated, it gives CSVVFGQGAEQYF.

This clonotype showed up just a few times. J is TRBJ2-3 and V is TRBV7-8, with D tentatively TRBD2 (6 bases). V lost 5 bases, J lost 3 bases, and 9 bases lay in between. Looked up from germline, CDR1 is SGHVS and CDR2 is FQNEAQ. The CDR3 totals 13 residues. The CDR3 loop reads CASSRDLTDTQYF. CDR3 coding DNA: TGTGCCAGCAGCCGGGACTTAACAGATACGCAGTATTTT.